This paragraph covers one T cell receptor beta chain sequence. Its antigen is not identified. Looked up from germline, CDR1 is MNHEY and CDR2 is SVGAGI. CDR3 length: 14 amino acids. Germline trimming cut 0 bases from V and 6 bases from J; bases unmatched to any gene: 4. Carrying unique molecular identifiers, the cDNA also gained a universal primer site through template switching. TCRdb re-called the 5' RACE reads through MiXCR, storing one row per CDR3 protein. The data show around 340,000 distinct CDR3 sequences, 10% to 15% seen once. The source of the sample is a study of identical twins. Overall study results and limits: Twin sharing of out-of-frame TCR alpha was underestimated by models in monozygotic pairs. Rather than following the same donors, the conclusions depended on cross-sectional statistical analysis.

This sample was shared with a second study, whose subject was yellow fever vaccine responses in identical twins.

The clonotype comes from a woman aged 18-29 years in good health. The chain joins TRBV6-5 to TRBJ1-1; 7 nucleotides agree with TRBD1. Source material: CD8+ T cells sorted from blood. CDR3 loop: CASSYSGQFAEAFF. The CDR3 DNA reads TGTGCCAGCAGTTACTCGGGACAGTTCGCTGAAGCTTTCTTT.